These 12 T cell receptor beta chains originate from one sample sequenced in a study of patients and donors after allogeneic stem cell transplantation (dated by TCRdb to the early 2020s). Libraries were made using RT-PCR. For sequencing, a NextSeq 550 was employed. Starting from the raw public reads, TCRdb applied fastp trimming at Q25, assembled clones with MiXCR and retained in-frame beta chains. Here each entry gathers all rows of one CDR3 protein and keeps the most common genes and DNA. This sample has under 200,000 distinct CDR3 sequences in its table, and roughly 31% of those were observed once. Together, the top ten hold roughly 3.2% of the sample. The specimen was blood, either unsorted or a sorted T cell fraction (not recorded which). The receptors were gathered from a human donor who was either an allogeneic HSCT recipient or a stem cell or donor lymphocyte infusion donor (not recorded which). It is not recorded whose cells these are; they may come from a transplant donor.

The chain has TRBV4-1 and TRBJ2-2, with D hard to call. The CDR3 is 13 residues long. Trimming cost V 7 bases and J 5 bases, with 11 bases left between them. Germline V gives CDR1 MGHRA, CDR2 YSYEKL. CDR3 protein: CASNPTPTGELFF. CDR3 DNA: TGCGCCAGCAACCCGACTCCTACCGGGGAGCTGTTTTTT.

The chain is built from TRBV28 and TRBJ2-2, with TRBD2 matching 8 bases. With 5 bases clipped from V and 3 bases from J, the junction kept 2 bases outside the gene matches. CDR3 length equals 14 residues. Looked up from germline, CDR1 is MDHEN and CDR2 is SYDVKM. CDR3 DNA sequence: TGTGCCAGCAGTCTAGCGGGCGACACCGGGGAGCTGTTTTTT. It is translated as CASSLAGDTGELFF.

This clonotype was observed a handful of times. The chain is built from TRBV28 and TRBJ1-2; tentative D call: TRBD1 (5 bases). The germline CDR1 and CDR2 sequences are MDHEN and SYDVKM. Trimming removed 6 bases from V and 3 bases from J, with 14 bases in between. The length of the CDR3 is 14 residues. This chain's CDR3 is CASSRAFGDYGYTF. In DNA, the CDR3 is TGTGCCAGCAGCAGGGCTTTTGGGGACTATGGCTACACCTTC.

This clonotype has a handful of counts. This chain links TRBV24-1 with TRBJ2-1, with D maybe TRBD2 (6 bases). Germline CDR1 reads KGHDR; CDR2 reads SFDVKD. The CDR3 contains 16 residues. Trimming took off 3 bases at V and 1 base at J, with 12 bases between the two ends. CDR3 DNA: TGTGCCACCAGTGATCCCGGGACTCCGTCCTACAATGAGCAGTTCTTC. Protein: CATSDPGTPSYNEQFF.

This clonotype showed up many times. The chain carries TRBV12-3 or TRBV12-4 and TRBJ1-5; 10 bases are a match to TRBD1. Germline trimming cut 5 bases from V and 6 bases from J; bases unmatched to any gene: 4. The CDR3 is made up of 14 amino acids. CDR3 coding DNA: TGTGCCAGCAGTCCCGGACAGGGGGTTCAGCCCCAGCATTTT. Its translation is CASSPGQGVQPQHF.

A few counts support this clonotype. The chain uses TRBV18 and TRBJ2-2; D tentatively fits TRBD1 or TRBD2 (5 bases each). Trimming cost V 6 bases and J 0 bases, with 20 bases left between them. The CDR3 length is 18 residues. In germline, CDR1 is KGHSH, CDR2 LQKENI. CDR3 nucleotides: TGTGCCAGCTCCCTTCGCAGACCCGGGACCGCGAACACCGGGGAGCTGTTTTTT. This gives the protein CASSLRRPGTANTGELFF.

The rearrangement joins TRBV19 to TRBJ1-1; no reliable D call. The ends were cut back, 10 bases at V and 4 bases at J, with 10 bases in the middle. Germline CDR1 and CDR2: LNHDA and SQIVND (reference sequence). The CDR3 extends over 11 amino acids. The CDR3 loop is CATLSPTEAFF. CDR3 nucleotide sequence: TGTGCCACCCTTTCTCCCACTGAAGCTTTCTTT.

The chain carries TRBV6-2 or TRBV6-3 and TRBJ2-7, with D possibly matching TRBD2 (6 bases). This CDR3 is built from 14 residues. Per the germline V gene, CDR1 is MNHEY and CDR2 is SVGEGT. The ends were cut back, 5 bases at V and 4 bases at J, with 15 bases in the middle. CDR3 sequence (DNA): TGTGCCAGCAGTCGCATCACCGGGAGTTACGAGCAGTACTTC. As protein: CASSRITGSYEQYF.

The chain recombines TRBV6-6 with TRBJ2-7; the match to TRBD1 covers 7 bases. V was clipped by 5 bases and J by 3 bases; unmatched bases: 4. The CDR3 consists of 13 residues. Germline V lookup: CDR1 MNHNY, CDR2 SVGAGI (reference sequence). CDR3 DNA: TGTGCCAGCAGTAGGGACAGAGACTACGAGCAGTACTTC. It specifies CASSRDRDYEQYF.

The chain carries TRBV7-2 and TRBJ1-4; 9 nucleotides align to TRBD1. Germline CDR1 reads SGHTA; CDR2 reads FQGNSA. With V trimmed by 5 bases and J by 3 bases, 4 bases remained unmatched. The CDR3 sequence is 15 residues long. CDR3 protein: CASSQQGAANEKLFF. The DNA for the CDR3 is TGTGCCAGCAGCCAACAGGGGGCGGCTAATGAAAAACTGTTTTTT.

The chain combines TRBV27 with TRBJ2-7; tentatively, D is TRBD2 (5 bases). Trimming left V 6 bases short and J 0 bases short, with 12 bases between. The CDR3 length is 14 residues. Looked up from germline, CDR1 is MNHEY and CDR2 is SMNVEV (reference sequence). The CDR3 sequence: CASRITGSSYEQYF. DNA of the CDR3: TGTGCCAGCAGGATCACTGGGAGCTCCTACGAGCAGTACTTC.

The chain joins TRBV6-5 to TRBJ2-1; 15 bases are a match to TRBD2. From germline, CDR1 is MNHEY and CDR2 SVGAGI. This CDR3 has 16 amino acids. The V gene end was trimmed by 4 bases and the J gene end by 8 bases; junction bases not matched to a gene: 6. CDR3 in amino acids: CASSSPGLAGGDEQFF. Here the CDR3 DNA reads TGTGCCAGCAGTTCCCCTGGACTAGCGGGAGGGGATGAGCAGTTCTTC.